This record concerns one TCR beta chain sequence. The data were taken from a study of cytomegalovirus exposure and HLA in healthy donors. Researchers ran the PCR with 60 Vbeta and 13 Jbeta primers. Data came from immunoSEQ multiplex PCR; TCRdb stores just in-frame clones and leaves some out. In the table there are roughly 90,000 clones, roughly four fifths of which are singletons. V was clipped by 1 base and J by 1 base, with 7 bases between them. Germline lookup yields CDR1 SGHNT and CDR2 YENEEA. This CDR3 region has 14 residues. J is TRBJ1-1 and V is TRBV11-3; D is ambiguous. The clonotype comes from a woman between 40 and 55 years old in good health and CMV-seropositive. Sequencing was done on a sample of PBMCs. The DNA for the CDR3 is TGTGCCAGCAGCTTAGGGGCCAGGAACACTGAAGCTTTCTTT. Its protein is CASSLGARNTEAFF.